One sample yielded the 23 T cell receptor beta chains listed below, sequenced in a study of T cell clonotyping in hematopoietic cell transplantation. Assay: immunoSEQ multiplex PCR; the TCRdb copy retains only in-frame clones and omits some. Among 10,000 to 11,000 clones listed, roughly 91% were seen once. Regarding time point: recipient sample about 28 days before transplant, after cytoreduction. The sample was peripheral blood mononuclear cells, taken before stem cell transplant. These receptors originate from a woman aged 45 to 65 with chronic myeloid leukemia. Some clones in this sample may be carry-over from other donors' samples.

The chain uses TRBV7-2 and TRBJ1-5, with 8 bases identical to TRBD1. V was pared by 5 bases and J by 7 bases, with 7 bases of the junction left unmatched. Germline V gene sequence: CDR1 SGHTA, CDR2 FQGNSA. This CDR3 has 14 amino acids. For the CDR3, the DNA is TGTGCCAGCAGCCCACAGGGGGGTAGGCAGCCCCAGCATTTT. Its translation is CASSPQGGRQPQHF.

The V call is TRBV11-2, the J call TRBJ2-2; D unclear. V was cut by 1 base and J by 1 base, with 4 bases left in between. CDR1 is SGHAT and CDR2 is FQNNGV in the germline V gene. There are 14 residues in the CDR3. CDR3 loop: CASSLGQNTGELFF. The DNA of the CDR3 is TGTGCCAGCAGCTTAGGACAGAACACCGGGGAGCTGTTTTTT.

The chain recombines TRBV6-4 with TRBJ1-2; the match to TRBD1 covers 9 bases. The trim removed 6 bases at V and 9 bases at J, leaving 14 bases unmatched. Per the germline V gene, CDR1 is MRHNA and CDR2 is SNTAGT. The length of the CDR3 is 15 residues. The CDR3, as DNA: TGTGCCAGCAGGCCCTCGGCCACAGGGGGCTTTAGCTACACCTTC. Translating it yields CASRPSATGGFSYTF.

The chain links TRBV19 to TRBJ2-3; D uncertain. V lost 3 bases to trimming and J lost 3 bases, with 7 bases between them. The V gene's germline CDR1 is LNHDA and CDR2 SQIVND (reference sequence). This CDR3 has 13 residues. The CDR3 reads CASSMAVTDTQYF. CDR3 DNA: TGTGCCAGTAGTATGGCAGTAACAGATACGCAGTATTTT.

The rearrangement links TRBV5-4 to TRBJ2-1; 12 nucleotides agree with TRBD2. The CDR3 is 15 amino acids. The junction had 7 bases not matched to a gene; V was cut back by 4 bases and J by 8 bases. In germline, CDR1 is SGHNT, CDR2 YYREEE (reference sequence). CDR3 in DNA: TGTGCCAGCAGCGATGGACTAGCGGGATTGTATGAGCAGTTCTTC. As protein: CASSDGLAGLYEQFF.

The chain employs TRBV4-1 and TRBJ1-4, with D possibly being TRBD1 (6 bases). The CDR3 runs 15 residues. Germline CDR1 is MGHRA and CDR2 is YSYEKL. Trimming pared 0 bases from V and 5 bases from J, leaving 10 bases between. CDR3 DNA sequence: TGCGCCAGCAGCCAAGAAGGGGGAGGCAATGAAAAACTGTTTTTT. Translated: CASSQEGGGNEKLFF.

CDR3 residues: CASSFRQEETQYF. The CDR3 DNA sequence: TGTGCCAGCAGCTTCAGACAGGAAGAGACCCAGTACTTC. The J gene is TRBJ2-5, the V gene TRBV5-6, with D tentatively TRBD1 (6 bases). The germline gives CDR1 SGHDT, CDR2 YYEEEE. CDR3 length: 13 residues. V was cut by 2 bases and J by 3 bases, with 8 bases left in between.

This sequence joins TRBV5-1 and TRBJ2-5, with TRBD2 matching 10 bases. V shed 4 bases and J 1 base; nucleotides not matched to a gene: 7. CDR1 SGHRS and CDR2 YFSETQ come from the germline V gene. The CDR3 length is 16 residues. This chain's CDR3 is CASSPEREGRQETQYF. CDR3 in DNA: TGCGCCAGCAGCCCCGAGCGGGAGGGCCGCCAAGAGACCCAGTACTTC.

The rearrangement joins TRBV9 to TRBJ1-1; D possibly corresponds to TRBD1 (5 bases). This CDR3 has 14 amino acids. Germline V gene data show CDR1 as SGDLS and CDR2 as YYNGEE. The germline V and J ends were trimmed by 4 bases and 3 bases, with 13 bases remaining between them. CDR3 loop: CASSFGHLDTEAFF. Here the CDR3 DNA reads TGTGCCAGCAGCTTTGGACATTTGGACACTGAAGCTTTCTTT.

The J gene is TRBJ2-1, the V gene TRBV10-3; D is unclear. In germline, CDR1 is ENHRY, CDR2 SYGVKD. The CDR3 loop spans 16 amino acids. V was trimmed by 2 bases and J by 3 bases, leaving 14 bases between them. The CDR3 DNA reads TGTGCCATCAGTGAGAATCGCGGTGCGAGCTACAATGAGCAGTTCTTC. It specifies CAISENRGASYNEQFF.

V is TRBV30 and J is TRBJ2-1; D unclear. Germline V CDR1 and CDR2: GTSNPN, SVGIG (reference sequence). The CDR3 extends over 14 amino acids. V shed 4 bases and J shed 1 base, with 11 bases lying between them. CDR3 protein: CAWTPLHSYNEQFF. The CDR3 DNA reads TGTGCCTGGACTCCCTTACATTCCTACAATGAGCAGTTCTTC.

The rearrangement uses TRBV9 and TRBJ2-1; D might be TRBD1 (6 bases). V gave up 0 bases and J gave up 4 bases, with 14 bases separating them. Germline V CDR1 and CDR2: SGDLS, YYNGEE. This CDR3 has 16 amino acids. The CDR3 is CASSVEPGALYNEQFF. The CDR3 DNA is TGTGCCAGCAGCGTAGAACCAGGGGCCCTTTACAATGAGCAGTTCTTC.

V usage is TRBV28 and J usage is TRBJ1-1; D gene uncertain. Between the trimmed V and J ends, which lost 4 bases and 8 bases, there was a span of 5 bases. This CDR3 comprises 10 residues. Germline V gives CDR1 MDHEN, CDR2 SYDVKM. CDR3 bases: TGTGCCAGCAGTTCCAGGGAAGCTTTCTTT. Residues: CASSSREAFF. The variable domain in full, with the rest retrieved from reference TRBV28 and TRBJ1-1, is DVKVTQSSRYLVKRTGEKVFLECVQDMDHENMFWYRQDPGLGLRLIYFSYDVKMKEKGDIPEGYSVSREKKERFSLILESASTNQTSMYLCASSSREAFFGQGTRLTVV.

V is TRBV29-1 and J is TRBJ2-7; TRBD2 might be the D (6 bases). This CDR3 is 14 amino acids long. The germline gives CDR1 SQVTM, CDR2 ANQGSEA. Trimming left V 4 bases short and J 3 bases short, with 16 bases between. Here the CDR3 reads CSVGGAGSNYEQYF. CDR3 nucleotide sequence: TGCAGCGTTGGCGGTGCGGGATCCAACTACGAGCAGTACTTC.

The chain has TRBV6-5 and TRBJ2-2; 9 nucleotides agree with TRBD1. CDR1 is MNHEY, CDR2 SVGAGI, per germline. CDR3 length: 15 amino acids. V was clipped by 6 bases and J by 4 bases; unmatched bases: 6. Written as DNA, the CDR3 is TGTGCCAGCAGCAACAGGGGGCTTGGCACCGGGGAGCTGTTTTTT. This gives the protein CASSNRGLGTGELFF.

V and J are TRBV29-1 and TRBJ2-5; D remains ambiguous. Deletions cut 2 bases from V and 0 bases from J, with 10 bases between. The germline V gene has CDR1 SQVTM and CDR2 ANQGSEA. This CDR3 is built from 14 residues. CDR3 in DNA: TGCAGCGTTGAAATCCCCAAGTACCAAGAGACCCAGTACTTC. Translation: CSVEIPKYQETQYF. Complete variable domain (other parts from reference TRBV29-1 and TRBJ2-5): SAVISQKPSRDICQRGTSLTIQCQVDSQVTMMFWYRQQPGQSLTLIATANQGSEATYESGFVIDKFPISRPNLTFSTLTVSNMSPEDSSIYLCSVEIPKYQETQYFGPGTRLLVL.

The chain recombines TRBV5-1 with TRBJ1-1; unclear D gene. This CDR3 spans 14 amino acids. V lost 2 bases, J lost 10 bases, and 18 bases lay in between. Germline V gene data show CDR1 as SGHRS and CDR2 as YFSETQ. The CDR3 is CASSLSLAGNGAFF. The CDR3 bases are TGCGCCAGCAGCTTAAGTCTCGCGGGAAACGGAGCTTTCTTT.

CDR3 loop: CASSLAWTDHYGYTF. The DNA for the CDR3 is TGTGCCAGCAGCTTAGCGTGGACAGATCACTATGGCTACACCTTC. This rearrangement joins TRBV7-8 to TRBJ1-2, with D perhaps matching TRBD1 (6 bases). The CDR3 consists of 15 residues. The germline V gene has CDR1 SGHVS and CDR2 FQNEAQ. Between the trimmed V and J ends, which lost 0 bases and 3 bases, there was a span of 11 bases.

The V call is TRBV7-3, the J call TRBJ2-3, with no clear D. The CDR3 has 14 amino acids. Germline V CDR1 and CDR2: SGHTA, FQGTGA. V was pared by 4 bases and J by 0 bases, with 8 bases between. The CDR3 region is CASSSPSSTDTQYF. CDR3 in DNA: TGTGCCAGCAGCTCCCCCTCCAGCACAGATACGCAGTATTTT.

The chain is built from TRBV28 and TRBJ1-4; 7 bases are a match to TRBD1. CDR1 and CDR2 (germline): MDHEN, SYDVKM. V lost 5 bases, J lost 2 bases, and 5 bases stayed unmatched. The CDR3 totals 15 residues. The chain's CDR3 is CASSEQGRTNEKLFF. The CDR3 region has the DNA TGTGCCAGCAGTGAACAGGGGCGGACTAATGAAAAACTGTTTTTT.

CDR3 nucleotides: TGTGCCATCAGTGAGTCCTGGGGCCGAGGCTATGGCTACACCTTC. Protein sequence: CAISESWGRGYGYTF. The genes are TRBV10-3 and TRBJ1-2, with D perhaps matching TRBD1 (5 bases). Trimming took 0 bases from V and 4 from J, leaving 12 bases between them. CDR1 is ENHRY and CDR2 is SYGVKD in the germline V gene. The CDR3 totals 15 residues.

The chain recombines TRBV6-1 with TRBJ2-4, with D possibly TRBD1 on 6 matching bases. Germline V CDR1 and CDR2: MNHNS, SASEGT. The CDR3 spans 13 residues. V lost 2 bases to trimming and J lost 14 bases, with 16 bases between them. CDR3 coding DNA: TGTGCCAGCAGTGAACTTCAGGGGTTACACGAGTACTTC. Encoded protein: CASSELQGLHEYF.

The chain has TRBV7-9 and TRBJ2-1; D is tentatively TRBD1 or TRBD2 (5 bases each). This CDR3 contains 12 residues. V lost 8 bases to trimming and J lost 2 bases, with 7 bases between them. The germline V gene has CDR1 SEHNR and CDR2 FQNEAQ (reference sequence). The CDR3 region is CASGTTYNEQFF. The DNA for the CDR3 is TGTGCCAGCGGGACCACCTACAATGAGCAGTTCTTC.